The rows below give T cell receptor beta chains drawn from one sample of a study of cytomegalovirus exposure and HLA in healthy donors. The data were produced by immunoSEQ multiplex PCR, yet TCRdb's version contains in-frame clones alone and is incomplete. The repertoire holds over 200,000 clones, around 87% seen once, with about 2% in the top ten. The sequenced sample was PBMCs. Source of these receptors: a woman aged 18-35 years in good health and CMV-seropositive. Both conserved end residues are part of each CDR3. Fields, in order: clone size, V gene, D gene, J gene, CDR3 DNA, CDR3 protein. The D gene is left open where the match is weak. The size of a clone is reported for some rows only, either as once, few or many, or as a class for expanded clones.

>NA|TRBV28|TRBD2|TRBJ2-1
TGTGCCAGCAGCCTATCTCCGGGACTAGCCTACAATGAGCAGTTCTTC
CASSLSPGLAYNEQFF
>NA|TRBV7-9|TRBD1|TRBJ1-1
TGTGCCAGCAGCCCAGACAGGGGGCACACTGAAGCTTTCTTT
CASSPDRGHTEAFF
>few|TRBV25-1|TRBD2|TRBJ2-1
TGTGCCAGCAGTGAAACAGGGACTAGTTATGAGCAGTTCTTC
CASSETGTSYEQFF
>NA|TRBV25-1|TRBD1|TRBJ2-1
TGTGCCAGCAGTGATGACAGGGCCCCAGGGACCAACAATGAGCAGTTCTTC
CASSDDRAPGTNNEQFF
>once|TRBV28|TRBD2|TRBJ2-3
TGTGCCAGCAGTACACATTTGGCTATCCGAAGGACTAGCGGTTCAGATACGCAGTATTTT
CASSTHLAIRRTSGSDTQYF
>NA|TRBV28|TRBD1|TRBJ1-5
TGTGCCAGCAGTTTAGGGGACAGAAATCAGCCCCAGCATTTT
CASSLGDRNQPQHF
>NA|TRBV4-1|NA|TRBJ2-2
TGCGCCAGCACCCCCCCAGGGGCCACCGGGGAGCTGTTTTTT
CASTPPGATGELFF
>NA|TRBV19|NA|TRBJ2-3
TGTGCCAGTAGTGGGACTTTGGATACGCAGTATTTT
CASSGTLDTQYF
>NA|TRBV20-1|NA|TRBJ2-3
TGCAGTGCGGAGTTAGAAGATACGCAGTATTTT
CSAELEDTQYF
>once|TRBV5-4|NA|TRBJ2-1
TGTGCCAGCAGCTTGGATAGCGGCTACTACAATGAGCAGTTCTTC
CASSLDSGYYNEQFF
>NA|TRBV6-5|NA|TRBJ1-1
TGTGCCAGCAGTTACTCGCGGGATATTGAAGCTTTCTTT
CASSYSRDIEAFF
>NA|TRBV4-1|NA|TRBJ1-3
TGCGCCAGCAGCTCGCGCTACGCGCAGGCGAGCTCTGGAAACACCATATATTTT
CASSSRYAQASSGNTIYF
>NA|TRBV11-2|NA|TRBJ2-1
TGTGCCAGCAGCCCCGTACAGAGCTCCTACAATGAGCAGTTCTTC
CASSPVQSSYNEQFF
>NA|TRBV6-1|TRBD1|TRBJ2-7
TGTGCCAGCAGTGAAGGGGACAGGTACTCCTACGAGCAGTACTTC
CASSEGDRYSYEQYF
>NA|TRBV7-7|TRBD2|TRBJ2-1
TGTGCCAGCAGCCCACTAGCGGGAGGGTCGGTTGAGCAGTTCTTC
CASSPLAGGSVEQFF
>NA|TRBV7-2|TRBD2|TRBJ2-1
TGTGCCAGCAGCTGGCCGGGACTAGCCGAGATCAATGAGCAGTTCTTC
CASSWPGLAEINEQFF
>NA|TRBV11-3|NA|TRBJ2-1
TGTGCCAGCAGCTTAAGAAGGGGGTCCTACAATGAGCAGTTCTTC
CASSLRRGSYNEQFF
>few|TRBV25-1|TRBD1|TRBJ2-7
TGTGCCAGCAGTGACCCCCAGGACAGGGAATCGCCCCACGAGCAGTACTTC
CASSDPQDRESPHEQYF
>NA|TRBV7-3|TRBD1|TRBJ1-1
TGTGCCAGCACAACCGGGACAGGGGTGATCACTGAAGCTTTCTTT
CASTTGTGVITEAFF
>once|TRBV5-1|TRBD2|TRBJ2-3
TGCGCCAGCAGCTTGAGTCCTAGCGGGAGTATTACAGATACGCAGTATTTT
CASSLSPSGSITDTQYF
>NA|TRBV11-2|TRBD2|TRBJ2-1
TGTGCCAGCAGCTTCGTGGCGGGAGGATTCTCCTACAATGAGCAGTTCTTC
CASSFVAGGFSYNEQFF
>NA|TRBV4-1|TRBD2|TRBJ2-5
TGCGCCAGCAGCCAAGATCGACTAGCGGGAGTCGATAGGGAGACCCAGTACTTC
CASSQDRLAGVDRETQYF
>NA|TRBV11-1|TRBD1|TRBJ2-7
TGTGCCAGTCGGTCCGGGACAGGGCTGTACGGGCAGTACTTC
CASRSGTGLYGQYF
>NA|TRBV19|NA|TRBJ1-5
TGTGCCAGTAGTCGAAGGGGTACGCAGCCCCAGCATTTT
CASSRRGTQPQHF
>NA|TRBV19|NA|TRBJ1-5
TGTGCCAGTAGTCTCCGCTTTAGGGGGGGCGGTCAGCCCCAGCATTTT
CASSLRFRGGGQPQHF